These 8 T cell receptor beta chains share one sample of origin, sequenced in a study of blood T cell repertoires in COVID-19. The data were produced by immunoSEQ multiplex PCR, yet TCRdb's version contains in-frame clones alone and is incomplete. The table includes roughly 100,000 clones, 70% to 90% detected once. The sequenced sample consisted of peripheral blood. These receptors originate from a woman aged 60-75 years with acute or convalescent COVID-19.

The chain employs TRBV7-9 and TRBJ2-2; TRBD2 aligns across 11 bases. The V segment lost 10 bases and the J segment 7 bases; nucleotides outside the gene matches: 5. This CDR3 region has 13 residues. Germline values: CDR1 SEHNR, CDR2 FQNEAQ (reference sequence). The CDR3 coding sequence is TGTGCCACCGGACTAGCGGGCGGCGGGGAGCTGTTTTTT. Translation: CATGLAGGGELFF.

V gene TRBV18 combines with J gene TRBJ1-4; 7 positions match TRBD1. With 3 bases clipped from V and 4 bases from J, the junction kept 8 bases outside the gene matches. This CDR3 contains 16 residues. Germline V gives CDR1 KGHSH, CDR2 LQKENI. As DNA, the CDR3 is TGTGCCAGCTCACCTGCGACAGGGTCACGTAATGAAAAACTGTTTTTT. It encodes CASSPATGSRNEKLFF.

This chain links TRBV10-2 with TRBJ1-5; the D gene is possibly TRBD1 (6 bases). CDR1 and CDR2 from the germline V gene are WSHSY and SAAADI. CDR3 size: 12 residues. The germline V and J ends were trimmed by 11 bases and 4 bases, with 12 bases remaining between them. The CDR3 DNA follows: TGCGCCGCGGGGGCCAATAATCAGCCCCAGCATTTT. Amino acids: CAAGANNQPQHF.

The gene calls are TRBV18 and TRBJ2-5, with TRBD2 identical over 9 bases. Germline V gene lookup returns CDR1 KGHSH and CDR2 LQKENI. The CDR3 extends over 15 amino acids. The V and J ends lost 3 bases and 0 bases, in that order; junction bases with no gene match: 2. The CDR3 DNA is TGTGCCAGCTCACCGCTAGCGGGGTACCAAGAGACCCAGTACTTC. It specifies CASSPLAGYQETQYF.

The chain combines TRBV3-1 (or the pseudogene TRBV3-2) with TRBJ1-1; perhaps TRBD1 as D (6 bases). CDR1 is LGHDT, CDR2 YNNKEL, per germline (reference sequence). The length of the CDR3 is 16 residues. The germline V and J ends were trimmed by 1 base and 4 bases, with 16 bases remaining between them. The CDR3 loop is CASSQGDRSRGTEAFF. As DNA, the CDR3 is TGTGCCAGCAGCCAAGGGGATCGGAGCAGGGGCACTGAAGCTTTCTTT.

This chain uses TRBV11-2 with TRBJ2-1, with 7 bases aligning to TRBD2. V shed 6 bases and J 4 bases; nucleotides not matched to a gene: 6. Germline V gene sequence: CDR1 SGHAT, CDR2 FQNNGV. CDR3 size: 14 residues. CDR3 sequence reads: CASRELAGYNEQFF. CDR3 in DNA: TGTGCCAGCAGGGAATTAGCGGGTTACAATGAGCAGTTCTTC.

This clone was counted between two and nine times. The rearrangement joins TRBV4-1 to TRBJ2-1; 10 bases align to TRBD2. Germline CDR1 MGHRA, CDR2 YSYEKL. This CDR3 is built from 15 residues. V lost 1 base to trimming and J lost 11 bases; unmatched junction nucleotides: 8. The CDR3 here is CASSQGMTSGYQQFF. CDR3 DNA: TGCGCCAGCAGCCAAGGGATGACTAGCGGGTACCAGCAGTTCTTC.

This clone was seen once. The J gene is TRBJ1-4, the V gene TRBV20-1; no firm D call. V was cut by 4 bases and J by 4 bases, with 4 bases left in between. The CDR3 has 11 amino acids. The V gene's germline CDR1 is DFQATT and CDR2 SNEGSKA (reference sequence). CDR3 nucleotides: TGCAGTGCTACCAGTAATGAAAAACTGTTTTTT. Translating gives CSATSNEKLFF.